Presented here are 14 T cell receptor beta chains from one specimen sequenced in a study of blood T cell repertoires in COVID-19. The protocol was immunoSEQ multiplex PCR, while the TCRdb copy is restricted to in-frame clones and leaves out a portion. The sample lists about 360,000 clones, about 88% seen once, with roughly 6.6% in the top ten. The sample comprised peripheral blood. The source of these receptors is a woman aged 55-70 years with COVID-19, enrolled during active disease.

The chain carries TRBV19 and TRBJ2-2; tentatively, D is TRBD1 (6 bases). Trimming took off 5 bases at V and 6 bases at J, with 16 bases between the two ends. CDR3 length: 15 residues. Germline V gene lookup returns CDR1 LNHDA and CDR2 SQIVND (reference sequence). CDR3 DNA sequence: TGTGCCAGTAGTCAGGGGAACTATGTGTCCGGGGAGCTGTTTTTT. Translation: CASSQGNYVSGELFF.

This clone occurred once. The chain couples TRBV7-2 to TRBJ2-7; possibly TRBD1 for D (7 bases). V lost 4 bases, J lost 2 bases, and 15 bases lay in between. The CDR3 runs to 15 residues. Germline CDR1 reads SGHTA; CDR2 reads FQGNSA. As DNA, the CDR3 is TGTGCCAGCAGCTCCGGGCGGGACAGTACCTACGAGCAGTACTTC. Translation: CASSSGRDSTYEQYF.

The V and J genes are TRBV18 and TRBJ2-2, with D perhaps TRBD1 (6 bases). The germline V gene encodes CDR1 KGHSH and CDR2 LQKENI. The CDR3 has 16 residues. V was trimmed by 6 bases and J by 3 bases, leaving 17 bases between them. CDR3 DNA: TGTGCCAGCTCGCCCCAGGGGTTTCTGGACACCGGGGAGCTGTTTTTT. It encodes CASSPQGFLDTGELFF.

This chain connects TRBV5-1 to TRBJ1-1; TRBD1 matches at 9 bases. This CDR3 has 16 residues. Germline V gives CDR1 SGHRS, CDR2 YFSETQ. V lost 0 bases, J lost 6 bases, and 9 bases stayed unmatched. CDR3 region: CASSLAQGAVIPEAFF. DNA of the CDR3: TGCGCCAGCAGCTTGGCACAGGGGGCGGTAATCCCTGAAGCTTTCTTT.

This rearrangement joins TRBV6-5 to TRBJ2-2; 9 bases agree with TRBD1. This CDR3 has 15 residues. CDR1 and CDR2 (germline): MNHEY, SVGAGI. V gave up 5 bases and J gave up 6 bases; unmatched junction bases: 7. DNA of the CDR3: TGTGCCAGCAGTCCTGGACAGGGGAGGGCCGGGGAGCTGTTTTTT. Encoded protein: CASSPGQGRAGELFF.

This chain uses TRBV12-3 or TRBV12-4 with TRBJ1-2; D gene ambiguous. This CDR3 has 12 residues. Written as DNA, the CDR3 is TGTGCGAGCGGTTACAGTGTCTATGGCTACACCTTC. It specifies CASGYSVYGYTF.

The chain carries TRBV7-3 and TRBJ1-3; unclear D gene. V was clipped by 2 bases and J by 4 bases, with 6 bases between them. From germline, CDR1 is SGHTA and CDR2 FQGTGA. This CDR3 is 13 amino acids long. The CDR3 DNA follows: TGTGCCAGCAGCTTAGGCGGGGGAAACACCATATATTTT. It translates to CASSLGGGNTIYF.

The genes are TRBV12-3 or TRBV12-4 and TRBJ2-1, with D possibly TRBD2 on 5 matching bases. V lost 3 bases and J 9 bases, leaving 12 bases between the germline ends. CDR3 size: 13 residues. The CDR3 nucleotides read TGTGCCAGCAGTTTGGTCGAGGCGGGTGAGCAGTTCTTC. It specifies CASSLVEAGEQFF.

J is TRBJ1-2 and V is TRBV7-9; the match to TRBD1 covers 10 bases. The CDR3 runs to 13 residues. V lost 10 bases, J lost 8 bases, and 10 bases stayed unmatched. Per germline, CDR1 SEHNR and CDR2 FQNEAQ (reference sequence). The DNA for the CDR3 is TGTGCCACCTCATGGGACAGGGGACGGGGCTACACCTTC. This sequence encodes CATSWDRGRGYTF.

This clone was counted a single time. J is TRBJ1-5 and V is TRBV19; D not certain. From germline, CDR1 is LNHDA and CDR2 SQIVND (reference sequence). V lost 8 bases to trimming and J lost 4 bases, with 9 bases between them. The CDR3 contains 12 residues. Here the CDR3 DNA reads TGTGCCAGTGCCTACAGAAATCAGCCCCAGCATTTT. This sequence encodes CASAYRNQPQHF.

The sample holds many counts of this clone. V is TRBV7-9 and J is TRBJ2-3; 12 positions match TRBD2. There are 16 residues in the CDR3. CDR1 SEHNR and CDR2 FQNEAQ come from the germline V gene (reference sequence). V shed 5 bases, J shed 1 base, and the junction held 4 bases outside the gene matches. The CDR3 DNA reads TGTGCCAGCAGCCCGAGGACTAGCGGGGGCACAGATACGCAGTATTTT. This sequence encodes CASSPRTSGGTDTQYF.

The chain couples TRBV30 to TRBJ2-3; 8 bases are a match to TRBD2. The length of the CDR3 is 16 residues. Germline V gene data show CDR1 as GTSNPN and CDR2 as SVGIG (reference sequence). V lost 0 bases and J lost 2; bases outside the gene matches: 7. CDR3 DNA sequence: TGTGCCTGGAGTGTATTTCGGGGGGGATACACAGATACGCAGTATTTT. Its translation is CAWSVFRGGYTDTQYF.

The rearrangement links TRBV4-2 to TRBJ2-7, with a tentative D call TRBD2 (7 bases). V was pared by 0 bases and J by 2 bases, with 11 bases between. CDR3 size: 15 residues. Germline lookup yields CDR1 LGHNA and CDR2 YNFKEQ. The CDR3, as DNA: TGTGCCAGCAGCCAAGAGGCGGGGGCTACCTACGAGCAGTACTTC. This gives the protein CASSQEAGATYEQYF.

The sample holds one count of this clone. The CDR3 reads CASSQTSGALEQYF. DNA of the CDR3: TGCGCCAGCAGCCAGACTAGCGGGGCGCTGGAGCAGTACTTC. V is TRBV5-1 and J is TRBJ2-7; TRBD2 agrees at 11 bases. CDR1 SGHRS and CDR2 YFSETQ come from the germline V gene. This CDR3 has 14 residues. Trimming cost V 4 bases and J 7 bases; bases outside gene matches: 7.